These T cell receptor beta chains were read from a single sample in a study of blood T cell repertoires in COVID-19. Assay: immunoSEQ multiplex PCR; the TCRdb copy retains only in-frame clones and omits some. The sample records around 50,000 clones, about nine tenths being singletons. The sample comprised peripheral blood. These receptors all stem from a man aged 65 to 79 with acute or convalescent COVID-19. Both conserved end residues are part of each CDR3. D genes are given only for firm matches. Only part of the rows carry a size: once, few, many, or a class if the clone is expanded.

TRBV29-1	NA	TRBJ1-2	NA	CSVGLGLGYGYTF	TGCAGCGTTGGTCTGGGACTTGGGTATGGCTACACCTTC
TRBV7-8	NA	TRBJ1-1	NA	CASSLFRERNTEAFF	TGTGCCAGCAGCTTATTCCGGGAACGGAACACTGAAGCTTTCTTT
TRBV18	NA	TRBJ1-1	NA	CASSPPGDSEAFF	TGTGCCAGCTCACCACCCGGAGACTCTGAAGCTTTCTTT
TRBV3-1/TRBV3-2	NA	TRBJ2-3	NA	CASSRRSYADTQYF	TGTGCCAGCAGTCGGAGATCTTACGCAGATACGCAGTATTTT
TRBV7-8	once	TRBJ2-1	NA	CASSLGWEGGYNEQFF	TGTGCCAGCAGCTTAGGTTGGGAGGGGGGTTACAATGAGCAGTTCTTC
TRBV30	NA	TRBJ1-1	NA	CAWRGSGWKMNTEAFF	TGTGCCTGGAGAGGGTCAGGGTGGAAGATGAACACTGAAGCTTTCTTT
TRBV2	NA	TRBJ1-5	NA	CASSPSPNQPQHF	TGTGCCAGCAGTCCTAGTCCCAATCAGCCCCAGCATTTT
TRBV6-5	medium-sized	TRBJ2-3	TRBD1	CASTPGQGPDTQYF	TGTGCCAGCACCCCGGGACAGGGTCCAGATACGCAGTATTTT
TRBV18	NA	TRBJ2-1	NA	CASSSDSNEQFF	TGTGCCAGCTCATCGGACTCGAATGAGCAGTTCTTC
TRBV5-4	NA	TRBJ2-5	NA	CASSLSQRQETQYF	TGTGCCAGCAGCTTGTCACAGAGACAAGAGACCCAGTACTTC
TRBV5-1	NA	TRBJ2-5	NA	CASSFRDTQETQYF	TGCGCCAGCAGCTTCCGGGACACCCAAGAGACCCAGTACTTC
TRBV30	NA	TRBJ1-5	TRBD1	CAWERDRDQPQHF	TGTGCCTGGGAGCGGGACAGGGATCAGCCCCAGCATTTT
TRBV4-3	NA	TRBJ2-3	TRBD2	CASSPRTSGPGTQYF	TGCGCCAGCAGCCCGAGGACTAGCGGGCCAGGTACGCAGTATTTT